This T cell receptor (beta chain) was recovered during a study of blood T cell repertoires in COVID-19. Study as a whole: Sites in the United States, Italy and Spain provided acute and convalescent COVID-19 samples. In each case, the material was cDNA or gDNA derived from T cells, B-cell-depleted T cells, or PBMCs.

Authors' analysis steps: Quantification of nucleated cells was approximated via reference gene primer amplification. Libraries were prepared by immunoSEQ multiplex PCR; TCRdb keeps only in-frame clonotypes and omits some of them. That table supplies the V and J calls and clone size; D and trimming were determined from the DNA. The table shows about 140,000 clones, with about three quarters occurring only once. This clone has a handful of counts. Trimming at V came to 6 bases and at J to 2 bases, leaving 8 bases not matched to a gene. The CDR3 totals 16 residues. The V gene's germline CDR1 is MDHEN and CDR2 SYDVKM.

Material for sequencing was peripheral blood. This chain joins TRBV28 and TRBJ1-3, with 9 nucleotides matching TRBD1. The sequence derives from a woman aged 45 to 65 with active or convalescent COVID-19. As DNA, the CDR3 is TGTGCCAGCAGCCCCTCGGACAGGGGCCCTGGAAACACCATATATTTT. It translates to CASSPSDRGPGNTIYF.